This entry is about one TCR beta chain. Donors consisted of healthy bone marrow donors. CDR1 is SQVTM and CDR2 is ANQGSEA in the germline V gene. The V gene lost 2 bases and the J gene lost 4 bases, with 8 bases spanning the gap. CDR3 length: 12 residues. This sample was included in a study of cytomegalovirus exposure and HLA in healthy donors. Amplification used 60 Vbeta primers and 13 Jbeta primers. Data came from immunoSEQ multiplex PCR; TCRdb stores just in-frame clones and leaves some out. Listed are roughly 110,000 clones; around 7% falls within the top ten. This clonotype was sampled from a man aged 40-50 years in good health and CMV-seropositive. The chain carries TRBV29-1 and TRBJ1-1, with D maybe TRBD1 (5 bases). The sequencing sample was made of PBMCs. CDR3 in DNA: TGCAGCGTTGAACGGGGGAGCACTGAAGCTTTCTTT. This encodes CSVERGSTEAFF.